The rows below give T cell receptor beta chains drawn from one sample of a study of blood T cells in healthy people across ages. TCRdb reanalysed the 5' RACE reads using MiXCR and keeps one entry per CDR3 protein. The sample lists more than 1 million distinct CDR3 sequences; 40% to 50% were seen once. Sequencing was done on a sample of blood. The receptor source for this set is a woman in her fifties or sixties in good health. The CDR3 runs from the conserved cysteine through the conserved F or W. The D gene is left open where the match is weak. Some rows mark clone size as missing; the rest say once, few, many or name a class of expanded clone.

DNA: TGCAGCGTTGGCCCATCGCCCTCAGAGACCCAGTACTTC
CDR3: CSVGPSPSETQYF
D: .
V: TRBV29-1
size: .
J: TRBJ2-5

DNA: TGTGCCAGCACCGCGGGGGCGGGAGAGGCAGATACGCAGTATTTT
CDR3: CASTAGAGEADTQYF
D: .
V: TRBV4-2
size: .
J: TRBJ2-3

DNA: TGCGCCAGCAGCTTGACTCCGGGGAGGGCCCCGGGCAATGAGCAGTTCTTC
CDR3: CASSLTPGRAPGNEQFF
D: TRBD2
V: TRBV5-1
size: few
J: TRBJ2-1

DNA: TGTGCCAGCAGTCCATGGACAGGGGGCTACGAGCAGTACTTC
CDR3: CASSPWTGGYEQYF
D: TRBD1
V: TRBV28
size: .
J: TRBJ2-7

DNA: TGTGCCAGTAGCGGGTCGATTTACAATGAGCAGTTCTTC
CDR3: CASSGSIYNEQFF
D: TRBD2
V: TRBV10-3
size: .
J: TRBJ2-1

DNA: TGTGCCAGCAGTCGAACGGGGACTAGCGGGAGGAGCTCCTACAATGAGCAGTTCTTC
CDR3: CASSRTGTSGRSSYNEQFF
D: TRBD2
V: TRBV6-1
size: .
J: TRBJ2-1

DNA: TGTGCCAGCACGGGCGGACACAATGAGCAGTTCTTC
CDR3: CASTGGHNEQFF
D: .
V: TRBV2
size: .
J: TRBJ2-1

DNA: TGTGCCAGCAGCCATGGACAATTTCAAGAGACCCAGTACTTC
CDR3: CASSHGQFQETQYF
D: .
V: TRBV6-5
size: .
J: TRBJ2-5

DNA: TGTGCCAGCTATACACAGCAAGAGACCCAGTACTTC
CDR3: CASYTQQETQYF
D: .
V: TRBV2
size: .
J: TRBJ2-5

DNA: TGCAGTGCTCAGAGGACGGGCCAAGAGACCCAGTACTTC
CDR3: CSAQRTGQETQYF
D: .
V: TRBV20-1
size: few
J: TRBJ2-5

DNA: TGTGCCAGCAGCTTAGGGCCACTTCCCGAGCAGTACTTC
CDR3: CASSLGPLPEQYF
D: .
V: TRBV7-2
size: few
J: TRBJ2-7

DNA: TGCAGTGCTAGACTCGGGACTGGATCATTAGATACGCAGTATTTT
CDR3: CSARLGTGSLDTQYF
D: .
V: TRBV20-1
size: few
J: TRBJ2-3

DNA: TGTACCAGCAGCACTGGAGGGGGCCAAGAGAACCAGTACTTC
CDR3: CTSSTGGGQENQYF
D: .
V: TRBV4-2
size: .
J: TRBJ2-5

DNA: TGTGCCAGCTCCCTTCGGGGCAGGGGGACTAGCGGGAGGGTGAATGAGCAGTACTTC
CDR3: CASSLRGRGTSGRVNEQYF
D: TRBD2
V: TRBV27
size: .
J: TRBJ2-4

DNA: TGTGCCAGCAGTGGCGCTAGCGGGAGTCCCCAAGATACGCAGTATTTT
CDR3: CASSGASGSPQDTQYF
D: TRBD2
V: TRBV9
size: .
J: TRBJ2-3

DNA: TGTGCCAGCAGTTTCCAGTGGGGCATGAACACTGAAGCTTTCTTT
CDR3: CASSFQWGMNTEAFF
D: .
V: TRBV6-5
size: .
J: TRBJ1-1

DNA: TGTGCCAGCAGTCCCCGGATGACACTAGTGGGAGAGACCCAGTTCTTC
CDR3: CASSPRMTLVGETQFF
D: .
V: TRBV27
size: .
J: TRBJ2-1

DNA: TGCGCCAGCAGCTCGGGGGGGGAAATGGACGAGCAGTACTTC
CDR3: CASSSGGEMDEQYF
D: TRBD2
V: TRBV5-1
size: .
J: TRBJ2-7

DNA: TGTGCCAGCAGGACAGCGGGGGGACACAATGAGCAGTTCTTC
CDR3: CASRTAGGHNEQFF
D: TRBD2
V: TRBV2
size: .
J: TRBJ2-1

DNA: TGTGCCAGCAGCTTCCCTCCAGCGGGAGGTCCCTACAATGAGCAGTTCTTC
CDR3: CASSFPPAGGPYNEQFF
D: TRBD2
V: TRBV5-6
size: .
J: TRBJ2-1

DNA: TGTGCCAGCAGGACCGGGGCCTTGTCCTACAATGAGCAGTTCTTC
CDR3: CASRTGALSYNEQFF
D: .
V: TRBV27
size: few
J: TRBJ2-1

DNA: TGCGCCAGCAGTGTCTCAGCGGGTGGTCCTTACGAGCAGTACTTC
CDR3: CASSVSAGGPYEQYF
D: .
V: TRBV10-1
size: .
J: TRBJ2-7

DNA: TGTGCCAGCAGTTTTTACGGGAGCCCAACAGATACGCAGTATTTT
CDR3: CASSFYGSPTDTQYF
D: .
V: TRBV12-3/TRBV12-4
size: .
J: TRBJ2-3

DNA: TGTGCCAGCAGCCCCGGACTAGTTGGGTACGAGCAGTACTTC
CDR3: CASSPGLVGYEQYF
D: TRBD2
V: TRBV9
size: few
J: TRBJ2-7

DNA: TGTACCAGCGGTAAACCAGGGGCTCCTGGGTATGGCTACACCTTC
CDR3: CTSGKPGAPGYGYTF
D: .
V: TRBV27
size: .
J: TRBJ1-2

DNA: TGCGCCAGCAGTGATTACCCCGGCGGGGGGCATAACACTGAAGCTTTCTTT
CDR3: CASSDYPGGGHNTEAFF
D: .
V: TRBV10-1
size: .
J: TRBJ1-1

DNA: TGCGCCAGCAGCTTGGTGACAGGGCACAATGAGCAGTTCTTC
CDR3: CASSLVTGHNEQFF
D: TRBD1
V: TRBV5-1
size: .
J: TRBJ2-1

DNA: TGTGCCAGCAGCCAGGGTAGCTCCCCTAATGAGCAGTTCTTC
CDR3: CASSQGSSPNEQFF
D: .
V: TRBV3-1
size: .
J: TRBJ2-1

DNA: TGTGCCAGCAGCCAACTCTCTGGGGAGCAGTTCTTC
CDR3: CASSQLSGEQFF
D: .
V: TRBV3-1
size: .
J: TRBJ2-1

DNA: TGCGCCAGCAGCCAAGATGTGTCTCTCTATCGCGCAGCGTACTCCTACGAGCAGTACTTC
CDR3: CASSQDVSLYRAAYSYEQYF
D: .
V: TRBV4-1
size: .
J: TRBJ2-7

DNA: TGCAGTGGAAAAAGGGAAGAGACCCAGTACTTC
CDR3: CSGKREETQYF
D: .
V: TRBV20-1
size: .
J: TRBJ2-5

DNA: TGTGCCAGCAGTAGGTCGGGAGGCTTTCACAATGAGCAGTTCTTC
CDR3: CASSRSGGFHNEQFF
D: TRBD2
V: TRBV12-3/TRBV12-4
size: .
J: TRBJ2-1

DNA: TGTGCCAGCAGTTACTCCCACGACTATAAGCCCAATGAGCAGTTCTTC
CDR3: CASSYSHDYKPNEQFF
D: .
V: TRBV6-6
size: .
J: TRBJ2-1

DNA: TGTGCCAGCAGTGCTGGACAAAGAAATTCACCCCTCCACTTT
CDR3: CASSAGQRNSPLHF
D: .
V: TRBV12-3/TRBV12-4
size: .
J: TRBJ1-6

DNA: TGTGCCAGCAGTCCGGTTAGACAGGGTTGGCAGCCCCAGCATTTT
CDR3: CASSPVRQGWQPQHF
D: TRBD1
V: TRBV12-3/TRBV12-4
size: .
J: TRBJ1-5

DNA: TGTGCCAGCAGTTTATACGGGGTTAGCAATCAGCCCCAGCATTTT
CDR3: CASSLYGVSNQPQHF
D: .
V: TRBV28
size: .
J: TRBJ1-5

DNA: TGTGCCAGCAGGGTAGGAATACGGCATGAGCAGTTCTTC
CDR3: CASRVGIRHEQFF
D: .
V: TRBV28
size: .
J: TRBJ2-1

DNA: TGTGCCATCAGTGAGGAGCACTCCTACGGACAGTACTTC
CDR3: CAISEEHSYGQYF
D: .
V: TRBV10-3
size: .
J: TRBJ2-7

DNA: TGTGCCATCAGACGACAGGATCTGGGCTACACCTTC
CDR3: CAIRRQDLGYTF
D: .
V: TRBV10-3
size: .
J: TRBJ1-2

DNA: TGCAGTGCTAATGGCCAGCTTAATCAGCCCCAGCATTTT
CDR3: CSANGQLNQPQHF
D: .
V: TRBV20-1
size: few
J: TRBJ1-5

DNA: TGTGCCAGCAGTGAAACAAGGAGCTACACCTTC
CDR3: CASSETRSYTF
D: .
V: TRBV6-1
size: few
J: TRBJ1-2

DNA: TGTGCCAACAGGGCGGGGACCGATACTTTTTATGGCTACACCTTC
CDR3: CANRAGTDTFYGYTF
D: .
V: TRBV5-5
size: once
J: TRBJ1-2

DNA: TGCAGTGCTCGACAGATGGGGAACACCGGGGAGCTGTTTTTT
CDR3: CSARQMGNTGELFF
D: .
V: TRBV20-1
size: .
J: TRBJ2-2

DNA: TGCAGTGCTAGGCCCGAGACAGATACGCAGTATTTT
CDR3: CSARPETDTQYF
D: .
V: TRBV20-1
size: .
J: TRBJ2-3

DNA: TGTGCCAGCAACCGGGACAGGGGGCTGGGAGAGACCCAGTTCTTC
CDR3: CASNRDRGLGETQFF
D: TRBD1
V: TRBV6-1
size: .
J: TRBJ2-1

DNA: TGTGCCAGCAGCTTATTGAGTTCCGCGGTAAACAATGAGCAGTTCTTC
CDR3: CASSLLSSAVNNEQFF
D: .
V: TRBV7-8
size: .
J: TRBJ2-1

DNA: TGTGCCAGCAGTCTAAAAGGCGGTGCGCGGTATTTT
CDR3: CASSLKGGARYF
D: .
V: TRBV12-3/TRBV12-4
size: .
J: TRBJ2-3

DNA: TGTGCCTGGAGTCCACTAGCGGGAGGTCTAGATACGCAGTATTTT
CDR3: CAWSPLAGGLDTQYF
D: TRBD2
V: TRBV30
size: once
J: TRBJ2-3

DNA: TGCAGTGCTAGAGGGCCGGGACGGGAGTTTACTGAAGCTTTCTTT
CDR3: CSARGPGREFTEAFF
D: .
V: TRBV20-1
size: .
J: TRBJ1-1

DNA: TGTGCCAGCAGCGTAGCACCTGGGCTAGCGGGAGTCTGGAATGAGCAGTTCTTC
CDR3: CASSVAPGLAGVWNEQFF
D: TRBD2
V: TRBV9
size: .
J: TRBJ2-1

DNA: TGTGCCAACCCTACAGGGGCCTACGAGCAGTACTTC
CDR3: CANPTGAYEQYF
D: TRBD1
V: TRBV24-1
size: few
J: TRBJ2-7

DNA: TGTGCCATCAGTGGATCTAGCACAGATACGCAGTATTTT
CDR3: CAISGSSTDTQYF
D: .
V: TRBV10-3
size: .
J: TRBJ2-3

DNA: TGTGCCAGCAGCTTAGTGGGAGTGGGGACCCAGTACTTC
CDR3: CASSLVGVGTQYF
D: .
V: TRBV7-9
size: few
J: TRBJ2-5

DNA: TGTGCCAGCAGTCGTCCTCCGGGACGCCAAAGGAGATCACCCCTCCACTTT
CDR3: CASSRPPGRQRRSPLHF
D: .
V: TRBV27
size: few
J: TRBJ1-6

DNA: TGCAGTGCTAGACGGGACTACAATGAGCAGTTCTTC
CDR3: CSARRDYNEQFF
D: .
V: TRBV20-1
size: few
J: TRBJ2-1